These 19 T cell receptor beta chains were all obtained from the same sample, sequenced in a study of cytomegalovirus exposure and HLA in healthy donors. Researchers ran the PCR with 60 Vbeta and 13 Jbeta primers. The protocol was immunoSEQ multiplex PCR, while the TCRdb copy is restricted to in-frame clones and leaves out a portion. Among 100,000 or so clones listed, 62% were seen once. The specimen sequenced was PBMCs. These receptors were collected from a woman in her twenties or thirties in good health and CMV-seropositive.

The V and J genes are TRBV18 and TRBJ2-3, with a tentative D call TRBD1 (6 bases). Deletions cut 3 bases from V and 4 bases from J, with 11 bases between. Germline CDR1 is KGHSH and CDR2 is LQKENI. There are 14 residues in the CDR3. The DNA for the CDR3 is TGTGCCAGCTCACCGGGACATATTTCAGATACGCAGTATTTT. Translation gives CASSPGHISDTQYF.

V gene TRBV28 combines with J gene TRBJ1-3; TRBD1 might be the D (5 bases). The CDR3 contains 18 residues. V was cut by 4 bases and J by 0 bases, with 19 bases left in between. CDR1 is MDHEN, CDR2 SYDVKM, per germline. CDR3 nucleotide sequence: TGTGCCAGCAGTTCCGAGGTACAGGCACCAAACTCTGGAAACACCATATATTTT. This sequence encodes CASSSEVQAPNSGNTIYF.

The chain carries TRBV5-5 and TRBJ1-1; unclear D gene. V lost 2 bases to trimming and J lost 1 base, with 21 bases between them. The CDR3 is made up of 18 amino acids. The germline CDR1 and CDR2 sequences are SGHKS and YYEKEE (reference sequence). Here the CDR3 DNA reads TGTGCCAGCAGCTTCAGAGGGATGCCGGCAGGAAAGAACACTGAAGCTTTCTTT. It encodes CASSFRGMPAGKNTEAFF.

This clone came up a few times. The J gene is TRBJ2-7, the V gene TRBV9; 7 nucleotides match TRBD1. The V segment lost 0 bases and the J segment 2 bases; nucleotides outside the gene matches: 2. The CDR3 covers 14 residues. Germline V gives CDR1 SGDLS, CDR2 YYNGEE. The CDR3 spells CASSVAQGAYEQYF. The DNA of the CDR3 is TGTGCCAGCAGCGTAGCTCAGGGGGCCTACGAGCAGTACTTC.

This sequence joins TRBV7-2 and TRBJ2-7, with TRBD1 matching 9 bases. From germline, CDR1 is SGHTA and CDR2 FQGNSA. The trim removed 5 bases at V and 6 bases at J, leaving 5 bases unmatched. This CDR3 spans 13 amino acids. The CDR3 DNA reads as TGTGCCAGCAGCCGGGACAGGGTCTGCGAGCAGTACTTC. This translates into CASSRDRVCEQYF.

A few counts support this clone. Here the CDR3 DNA reads TGTGCCAGCAGCCTTCGGACAGGGGGAAATGAAAAACTGTTTTTT. Encoded protein: CASSLRTGGNEKLFF. V and J are TRBV9 and TRBJ1-4; 10 bases are a match to TRBD1. CDR1 is SGDLS, CDR2 YYNGEE, per germline. The CDR3 spans 15 residues. V trimming: 4 bases; J trimming: 5 bases; junction bases outside the gene matches: 5.

This chain uses TRBV20-1 with TRBJ1-2; no definite D call. The CDR3 consists of 11 residues. V lost 5 bases, J lost 6 bases, and 10 bases lay in between. Germline CDR1 and CDR2: DFQATT and SNEGSKA (reference sequence). The DNA for the CDR3 is TGCAGTGCTTCCTCGAGGCATGGCTACACCTTC. This codes for CSASSRHGYTF.

The rearrangement uses TRBV6-5 and TRBJ1-1, with a tentative D call TRBD1 (5 bases). The ends were cut back, 5 bases at V and 5 bases at J, with 15 bases in the middle. From germline, CDR1 is MNHEY and CDR2 SVGAGI. The CDR3 has 14 residues. The CDR3 DNA sequence: TGTGCCAGCAGTGGATCAGGGTTGGGGACTGAAGCTTTCTTT. It codes for CASSGSGLGTEAFF.

Only a few counts were recorded for this clone. V gene TRBV7-3 combines with J gene TRBJ1-4, with D possibly matching TRBD1 (6 bases). CDR3 length equals 15 residues. The germline V gene encodes CDR1 SGHTA and CDR2 FQGTGA. The V end was cut by 5 bases, the J end by 7 bases, with 17 bases between. Here the CDR3 reads CASSPRGGDGEKLFF. CDR3 DNA: TGTGCCAGCAGCCCTAGAGGGGGAGATGGTGAAAAACTGTTTTTT.

The chain recombines TRBV5-1 with TRBJ1-2; D is perhaps TRBD1 (6 bases). The CDR3 is 14 residues long. Germline V gene data show CDR1 as SGHRS and CDR2 as YFSETQ. Trimming took 4 bases from V and 4 from J, leaving 14 bases between them. CDR3 DNA: TGCGCCAGCAGCCCTCAGGGGAGTAGCTATGGCTACACCTTC. The encoded protein is CASSPQGSSYGYTF.

The rearrangement uses TRBV30 and TRBJ1-5; the match to TRBD1 covers 7 bases. Trimming cost V 2 bases and J 6 bases; bases outside gene matches: 7. The CDR3 runs 14 residues. Germline V gene lookup returns CDR1 GTSNPN and CDR2 SVGIG (reference sequence). CDR3 region: CAWSSQGVSQPQHF. The CDR3 DNA reads TGTGCCTGGAGTAGCCAGGGGGTTAGTCAGCCCCAGCATTTT.

The V call is TRBV19, the J call TRBJ1-1; 9 bases agree with TRBD1. Germline CDR1 is LNHDA and CDR2 is SQIVND (reference sequence). The CDR3 length is 13 residues. With V trimmed by 5 bases and J by 6 bases, 4 bases remained unmatched. Here the CDR3 DNA reads TGTGCCAGTAGTGGAACAGGGGGCTCTGAAGCTTTCTTT. It specifies CASSGTGGSEAFF.

This chain connects TRBV7-6 to TRBJ2-7; D gene unclear. V lost 6 bases and J 6 bases, leaving 24 bases between the germline ends. Germline CDR1 is SGHVS and CDR2 is FNYEAQ. This CDR3 comprises 16 residues. CDR3 sequence (DNA): TGTGCCAGCAGTTTACCTGGGCCTCAAGTACTTGGCGAGCAGTACTTC. Protein sequence: CASSLPGPQVLGEQYF.

This chain connects TRBV7-2 to TRBJ2-2, with 7 positions matching TRBD2. Germline V gene lookup returns CDR1 SGHTA and CDR2 FQGNSA. The CDR3 runs 16 residues. J lost 5 bases, V lost 4 bases, and 10 bases had no gene match. The CDR3 is CASSSIAGLITGELFF. In DNA, the CDR3 is TGTGCCAGCAGCTCTATAGCGGGCCTGATTACCGGGGAGCTGTTTTTT.

V is TRBV27 and J is TRBJ1-5; perhaps TRBD1 as D (5 bases). CDR1 MNHEY and CDR2 SMNVEV come from the germline V gene (reference sequence). V was pared by 6 bases and J by 5 bases, with 11 bases between. The CDR3 is 13 amino acids. In DNA form, the CDR3 reads TGTGCCAGCAGCCCTCGGGGGGATCAGCCCCAGCATTTT. Residues: CASSPRGDQPQHF.

This chain uses TRBV30 with TRBJ2-7; 10 bases line up with TRBD1. The germline CDR1 and CDR2 sequences are GTSNPN and SVGIG (reference sequence). The CDR3 consists of 13 residues. V lost 5 bases and J lost 4; bases outside the gene matches: 5. The CDR3 loop reads CAWDGTGDYEQYF. The CDR3, as DNA: TGTGCCTGGGACGGGACAGGGGATTACGAGCAGTACTTC.

The chain carries TRBV11-3 and TRBJ2-5; TRBD1 is a possible D gene (6 bases). V was cut by 8 bases and J by 1 base, with 14 bases left in between. The CDR3 consists of 14 residues. CDR1 and CDR2 (germline): SGHNT, YENEEA. The CDR3 sequence is CASSPGGLQETQYF. The CDR3 DNA follows: TGTGCCAGCTCCCCTGGGGGCCTCCAAGAGACCCAGTACTTC.

In this sample, this clone turned up a few times. One end of the junction varies from germline; a read error may be responsible. This chain uses TRBV7-9 with TRBJ1-2; 7 nucleotides align to TRBD1. CDR3 length: 12 amino acids. From germline, CDR1 is SEHNR and CDR2 FQNEAQ (reference sequence). The CDR3 here is CSSRGQNYGYTF. Here the CDR3 DNA reads TGTTCCAGCCGGGGACAGAACTATGGCTACACCTTC. Drawing the rest from reference TRBV7-9 and TRBJ1-2, the complete variable domain is DTGVSQNPRHKITKRGQNVTFRCDPISEHNRLYWYRQTLGQGPEFLTYFQNEAQLEKSRLLSDRFSAERPKGSFSTLEIQRTEQGDSAMYLCSSRGQNYGYTFGSGTRLTVV.

CDR3 nucleotides: TGTGCCAGCTCACCCCGTCAGAAAGACTCTGGGGCCAACGTCCTGACTTTC. It translates to CASSPRQKDSGANVLTF. V is TRBV18 and J is TRBJ2-6; no reliable D call. V lost 3 bases to trimming and J lost 0 bases, with 12 bases between them. Per germline, CDR1 KGHSH and CDR2 LQKENI. CDR3 length: 17 amino acids.